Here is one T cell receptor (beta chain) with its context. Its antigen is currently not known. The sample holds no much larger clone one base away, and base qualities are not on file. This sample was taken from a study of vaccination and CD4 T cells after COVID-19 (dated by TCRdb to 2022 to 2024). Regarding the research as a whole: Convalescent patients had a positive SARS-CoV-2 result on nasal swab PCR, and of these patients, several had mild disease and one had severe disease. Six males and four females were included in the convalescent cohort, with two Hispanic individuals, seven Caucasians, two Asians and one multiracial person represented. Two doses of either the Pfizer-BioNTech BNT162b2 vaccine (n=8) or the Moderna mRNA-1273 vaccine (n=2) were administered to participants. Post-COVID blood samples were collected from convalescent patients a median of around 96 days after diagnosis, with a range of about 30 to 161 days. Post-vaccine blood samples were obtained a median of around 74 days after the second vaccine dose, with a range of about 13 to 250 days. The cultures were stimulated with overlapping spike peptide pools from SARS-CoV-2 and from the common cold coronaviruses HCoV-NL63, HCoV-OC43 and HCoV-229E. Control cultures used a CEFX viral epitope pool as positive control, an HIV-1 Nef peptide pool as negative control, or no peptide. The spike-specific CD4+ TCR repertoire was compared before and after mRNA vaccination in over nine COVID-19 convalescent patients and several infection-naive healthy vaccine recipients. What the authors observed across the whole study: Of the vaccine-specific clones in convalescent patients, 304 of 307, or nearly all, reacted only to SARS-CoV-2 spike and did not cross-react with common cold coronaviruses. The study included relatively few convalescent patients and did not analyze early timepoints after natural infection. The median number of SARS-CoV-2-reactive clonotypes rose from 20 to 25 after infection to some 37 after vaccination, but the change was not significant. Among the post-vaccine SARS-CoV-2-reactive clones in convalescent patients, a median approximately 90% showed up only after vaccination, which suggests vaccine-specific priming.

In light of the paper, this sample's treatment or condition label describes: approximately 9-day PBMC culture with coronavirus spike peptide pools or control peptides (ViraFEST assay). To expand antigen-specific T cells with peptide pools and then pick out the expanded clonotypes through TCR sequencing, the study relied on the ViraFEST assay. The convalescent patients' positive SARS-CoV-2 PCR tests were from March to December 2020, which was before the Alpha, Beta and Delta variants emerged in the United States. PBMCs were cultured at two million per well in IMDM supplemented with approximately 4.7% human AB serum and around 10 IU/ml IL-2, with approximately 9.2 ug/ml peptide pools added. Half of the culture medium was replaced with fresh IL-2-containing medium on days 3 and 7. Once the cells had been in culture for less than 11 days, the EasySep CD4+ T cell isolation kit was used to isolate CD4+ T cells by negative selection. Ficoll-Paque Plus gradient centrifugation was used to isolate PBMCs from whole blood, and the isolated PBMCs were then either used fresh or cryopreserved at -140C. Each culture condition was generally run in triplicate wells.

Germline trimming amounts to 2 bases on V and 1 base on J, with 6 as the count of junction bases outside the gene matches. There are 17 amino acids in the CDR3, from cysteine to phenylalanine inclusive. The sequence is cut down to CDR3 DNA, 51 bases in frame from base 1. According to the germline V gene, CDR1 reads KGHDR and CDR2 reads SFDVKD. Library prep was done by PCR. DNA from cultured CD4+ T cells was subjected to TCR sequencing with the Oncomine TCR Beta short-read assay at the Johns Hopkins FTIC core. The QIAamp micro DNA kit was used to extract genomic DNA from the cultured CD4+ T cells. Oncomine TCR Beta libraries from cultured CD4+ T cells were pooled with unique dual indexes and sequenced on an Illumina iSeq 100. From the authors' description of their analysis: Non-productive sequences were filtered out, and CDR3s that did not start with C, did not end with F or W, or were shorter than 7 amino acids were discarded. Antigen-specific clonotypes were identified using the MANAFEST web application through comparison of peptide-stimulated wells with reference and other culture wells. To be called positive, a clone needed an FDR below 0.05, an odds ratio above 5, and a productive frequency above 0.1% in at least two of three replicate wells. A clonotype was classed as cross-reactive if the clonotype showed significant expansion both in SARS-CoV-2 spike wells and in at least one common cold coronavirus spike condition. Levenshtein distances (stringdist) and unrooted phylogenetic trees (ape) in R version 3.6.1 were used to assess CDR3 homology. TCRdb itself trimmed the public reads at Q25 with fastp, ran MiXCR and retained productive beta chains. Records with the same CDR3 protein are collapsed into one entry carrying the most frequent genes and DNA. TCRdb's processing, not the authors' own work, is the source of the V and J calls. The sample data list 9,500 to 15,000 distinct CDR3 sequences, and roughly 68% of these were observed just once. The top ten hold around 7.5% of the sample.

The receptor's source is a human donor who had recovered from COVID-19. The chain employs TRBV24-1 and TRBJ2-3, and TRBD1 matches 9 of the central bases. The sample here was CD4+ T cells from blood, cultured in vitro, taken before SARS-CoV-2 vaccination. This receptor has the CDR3 CATSDSARQGGTDTQYF. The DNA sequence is TGTGCCACCAGTGATTCTGCCCGACAGGGGGGCACAGATACGCAGTATTTT.